A single TCR beta chain is shown here with its context. This specimen comes from a study of blood T cell repertoires in COVID-19. The V end lost 8 bases, the J end lost 0 bases, and 11 bases lay between the germline ends. The V gene's germline CDR1 is MNHEY and CDR2 SMNVEV (reference sequence). The CDR3 is 13 amino acids. In assigning cohorts, the study relied on participant-reported clinical history. Per the original methods: Using reference gene primer amplification, nucleated cell counts were estimated. Measured with immunoSEQ multiplex PCR; TCRdb has only the in-frame clones, and not every one. V and J calls and clone size follow that table, whereas D and trimming were derived from the DNA. The sample yields 200,000 to 250,000 clones, around 80% seen once.

This receptor was obtained from a man between 25 and 39 years old with acute COVID-19. This chain uses TRBV27 with TRBJ2-7; maybe TRBD2 (5 bases). What was sequenced was PBMCs or T cells enriched from blood (not recorded which). The DNA for the CDR3 is TGTGCCAGCTCGGGTCGGGGCTCCTACGAGCAGTACTTC. Its protein product is CASSGRGSYEQYF.